The next 27 T cell receptor beta chains were all read from a single sample in a study of cytomegalovirus exposure and HLA in healthy donors. The primer mix had 60 Vbeta and 13 Jbeta primers. Produced via immunoSEQ multiplex PCR; TCRdb's table is partial and in-frame only. The sample has some 110,000 clones, roughly 70% seen once; the top ten hold approximately 9%. Sequencing used PBMCs. The source is a man under 40 in good health and CMV-seropositive.

V gene TRBV29-1 combines with J gene TRBJ1-2; D gene uncertain. Trimming took off 1 base at V and 5 bases at J, with 5 bases between the two ends. From germline, CDR1 is SQVTM and CDR2 ANQGSEA. The CDR3 runs 11 residues. CDR3 sequence (DNA): TGCAGCGTTGAAGGTCGTTATGGCTACACCTTC. Amino acid sequence: CSVEGRYGYTF.

The CDR3 DNA sequence: TGTGCCAGCAGCGCCCCGGGACAGGGTGACAATGAGCAGTTCTTC. Amino acids: CASSAPGQGDNEQFF. The rearrangement joins TRBV9 to TRBJ2-1; 9 bases match TRBD1. CDR3 size: 15 residues. CDR1 SGDLS and CDR2 YYNGEE come from the germline V gene. Trimming at V came to 3 bases and at J to 5 bases, leaving 6 bases not matched to a gene.

The chain combines TRBV10-1 with TRBJ2-2; D perhaps matches TRBD1 (6 bases). CDR3 length: 12 residues. The V end was cut by 9 bases, the J end by 6 bases, with 11 bases between. Germline lookup yields CDR1 WNHNN and CDR2 SYGVQD (reference sequence). The chain's CDR3 is CARQDSSGELFF. CDR3 DNA: TGCGCCAGGCAGGACAGTTCCGGGGAGCTGTTTTTT.

The chain couples TRBV6-5 to TRBJ2-3; 11 bases align to TRBD2. V lost 6 bases, J lost 3 bases, and 5 bases stayed unmatched. The CDR3 loop spans 15 amino acids. Germline V gene lookup returns CDR1 MNHEY and CDR2 SVGAGI. The CDR3 is CASRELAGDTDTQYF. DNA of the CDR3: TGTGCCAGCAGGGAACTAGCGGGGGATACAGATACGCAGTATTTT.

This clone was observed a single time. The genes are TRBV27 and TRBJ1-1; D remains unclear. Per the germline V gene, CDR1 is MNHEY and CDR2 is SMNVEV (reference sequence). The CDR3 runs 14 residues. The V end was cut by 5 bases, the J end by 1 base, with 11 bases between. The chain's CDR3 is CASSPRGRNTEAFF. The CDR3, as DNA: TGTGCCAGCAGTCCTCGAGGGAGGAACACTGAAGCTTTCTTT.

V is TRBV19 and J is TRBJ1-1; D may be TRBD1 (5 bases). V was shortened by 8 bases and J by 3 bases, with 10 bases between the two germline ends. This CDR3 spans 12 amino acids. The germline gives CDR1 LNHDA, CDR2 SQIVND (reference sequence). The chain's CDR3 is CASGRVYTEAFF. DNA for the CDR3: TGTGCCAGTGGCAGGGTCTACACTGAAGCTTTCTTT.

This rearrangement joins TRBV6-5 to TRBJ1-1; the match to TRBD1 covers 7 bases. V shed 3 bases and J 1 base; nucleotides not matched to a gene: 5. CDR3 length equals 15 residues. From germline, CDR1 is MNHEY and CDR2 SVGAGI. The chain's CDR3 is CASSYRWTGNTEAFF. The CDR3 DNA is TGTGCCAGCAGTTATCGATGGACAGGGAACACTGAAGCTTTCTTT.

The rearrangement uses TRBV5-4 and TRBJ1-1; D gene ambiguous. Germline-derived CDR1 and CDR2 are SGHNT and YYREEE (reference sequence). The CDR3 contains 15 residues. V shed 4 bases and J shed 0 bases, with 13 bases lying between them. CDR3: CASSLRTWVNTEAFF. CDR3 bases: TGTGCCAGCAGCCTAAGGACTTGGGTGAACACTGAAGCTTTCTTT.

The V call is TRBV19, the J call TRBJ2-2, with TRBD2 matching 12 bases. The CDR3 totals 19 residues. Germline V CDR1 and CDR2: LNHDA, SQIVND (reference sequence). V gave up 1 base and J gave up 5 bases; unmatched junction bases: 11. The CDR3 sequence: CASSIAHGLAGGGTGELFF. Written as DNA, the CDR3 is TGTGCCAGTAGTATAGCACACGGCCTAGCGGGAGGGGGTACCGGGGAGCTGTTTTTT. Complete variable domain (other parts from reference TRBV19 and TRBJ2-2): DGGITQSPKYLFRKEGQNVTLSCEQNLNHDAMYWYRQDPGQGLRLIYYSQIVNDFQKGDIAEGYSVSREKKESFPLTVTSAQKNPTAFYLCASSIAHGLAGGGTGELFFGEGSRLTVL.

The CDR3 loop is CSVARGNYNEQFF. In DNA form, the CDR3 reads TGCAGCGTTGCCCGGGGGAACTACAATGAGCAGTTCTTC. The chain employs TRBV29-1 and TRBJ2-1; maybe TRBD2 (6 bases). Germline-derived CDR1 and CDR2 are SQVTM and ANQGSEA. The CDR3 extends over 13 amino acids. Deletions cut 4 bases from V and 3 bases from J, with 10 bases between.

This clone turned up a few times. J is TRBJ1-1 and V is TRBV5-1; no definite D call. The CDR3 is 15 amino acids. Germline V gene lookup returns CDR1 SGHRS and CDR2 YFSETQ. The V end was cut by 0 bases, the J end by 3 bases, with 12 bases between. CDR3 DNA sequence: TGCGCCAGCAGCTTGGCGGGAGTCGGGGACACTGAAGCTTTCTTT. It yields the protein CASSLAGVGDTEAFF.

This rearrangement joins TRBV10-3 to TRBJ2-7, with D possibly matching TRBD1 (6 bases). The V gene lost 3 bases and the J gene lost 1 base, with 10 bases spanning the gap. The CDR3 covers 14 residues. Germline CDR1 is ENHRY and CDR2 is SYGVKD. DNA for the CDR3: TGTGCCATCAGTGATTTGGGGGCTTCCTACGAGCAGTACGTC. Encoded protein: CAISDLGASYEQYV.

This chain joins TRBV5-1 and TRBJ2-1; 8 bases fit TRBD1. The CDR3 consists of 14 residues. Germline loops: CDR1 SGHRS, CDR2 YFSETQ. Losses at the gene ends were 0 bases for V and 8 bases for J; bases not matched to a gene: 4. The CDR3 spells CASSLGQGADEQFF. The CDR3 bases are TGCGCCAGCAGCTTGGGGCAGGGGGCTGATGAGCAGTTCTTC. The full variable domain, with the rest looked up from reference TRBV5-1 and TRBJ2-1, is KAGVTQTPRYLIKTRGQQVTLSCSPISGHRSVSWYQQTPGQGLQFLFEYFSETQRNKGNFPGRFSGRQFSNSRSEMNVSTLELGDSALYLCASSLGQGADEQFFGPGTRLTVL.

This rearrangement joins TRBV11-2 to TRBJ1-5; TRBD1 is a possible D gene (5 bases). The germline gives CDR1 SGHAT, CDR2 FQNNGV. The CDR3 is made up of 16 amino acids. Trimming shortened V by 3 bases and J by 5 bases, and 17 bases separated the two germline ends. This CDR3 is CASSLVQGVRDQPQHF. The CDR3 DNA sequence: TGTGCCAGCAGCTTGGTCCAGGGTGTGCGAGATCAGCCCCAGCATTTT. The whole variable domain, filled in from reference TRBV11-2 and TRBJ1-5, reads EAGVAQSPRYKIIEKRQSVAFWCNPISGHATLYWYQQILGQGPKLLIQFQNNGVVDDSQLPKDRFSAERLKGVDSTLKIQPAKLEDSAVYLCASSLVQGVRDQPQHFGDGTRLSIL.

This clone was found once. V gene TRBV4-2 combines with J gene TRBJ1-1; possible D gene TRBD1, 5 bases. Deletions cut 0 bases from V and 4 bases from J, with 21 bases between. Per germline, CDR1 LGHNA and CDR2 YNFKEQ. The CDR3 contains 18 residues. CDR3 loop: CASSQDSVRVAGITEAFF. For the CDR3, the DNA is TGTGCCAGCAGCCAAGACTCCGTACGGGTGGCAGGGATCACTGAAGCTTTCTTT.

The rearrangement uses TRBV29-1 and TRBJ1-1, with D possibly being TRBD1 (6 bases). This CDR3 has 13 residues. Germline-derived CDR1 and CDR2 are SQVTM and ANQGSEA. V was pared by 6 bases and J by 3 bases, with 14 bases between. CDR3 in DNA: TGCAGCGTCTTGGGGGCGGAGGACACTGAAGCTTTCTTT. As protein: CSVLGAEDTEAFF. The complete variable domain, with remaining parts taken from reference TRBV29-1 and TRBJ1-1, reads SAVISQKPSRDICQRGTSLTIQCQVDSQVTMMFWYRQQPGQSLTLIATANQGSEATYESGFVIDKFPISRPNLTFSTLTVSNMSPEDSSIYLCSVLGAEDTEAFFGQGTRLTVV.

The V gene is TRBV29-1, the J gene TRBJ1-5, with 9 bases matching TRBD1. The CDR3 has 12 amino acids. The V and J ends lost 4 bases and 7 bases, in that order; junction bases with no gene match: 2. CDR1 is SQVTM, CDR2 ANQGSEA, per germline. Written as DNA, the CDR3 is TGCAGCGTTGGACAGGGGGGACAGCCCCAGCATTTT. Translated, it gives CSVGQGGQPQHF.

V usage is TRBV29-1 and J usage is TRBJ1-2; 12 bases align to TRBD1. V gave up 5 bases and J gave up 4 bases; unmatched junction bases: 11. This CDR3 spans 16 amino acids. Germline loops: CDR1 SQVTM, CDR2 ANQGSEA. The CDR3 sequence is CSVQPGTGGMGYGYTF. The CDR3 DNA reads TGCAGCGTTCAACCCGGGACAGGGGGCATGGGCTATGGCTACACCTTC.

This chain links TRBV9 with TRBJ2-5; TRBD1 matches at 9 bases. The J call may be in error: the DNA end matches TRBJ2-7 better. CDR3 size: 15 residues. Germline loops: CDR1 SGDLS, CDR2 YYNGEE. CDR3 DNA sequence: TGTGCCAGCAGCGTAGAAGGGACAGGGATTTACGAGCAGTACTTC. It translates to CASSVEGTGIYEQYF.

The gene calls are TRBV19 and TRBJ1-3; D not resolved. CDR1 and CDR2 (germline): LNHDA, SQIVND (reference sequence). CDR3 length: 15 amino acids. The V end was cut by 3 bases, the J end by 2 bases, with 11 bases between. The CDR3 sequence is CASSIGGGPGNTIYF. CDR3 sequence (DNA): TGTGCCAGTAGTATCGGTGGCGGCCCTGGAAACACCATATATTTT.

The chain uses TRBV6-5 and TRBJ1-2; the match to TRBD1 covers 9 bases. The CDR3 is 15 amino acids. Germline V gives CDR1 MNHEY, CDR2 SVGAGI. The trim removed 6 bases at V and 2 bases at J, leaving 7 bases unmatched. CDR3 protein: CASRTGGGSNYGYTF. CDR3 nucleotide sequence: TGTGCCAGCAGGACAGGGGGAGGGTCAAACTATGGCTACACCTTC.

The chain links TRBV9 to TRBJ1-2; 7 positions match TRBD1. CDR3 length: 15 amino acids. The ends lost 4 bases at V and 8 bases at J; junction bases unmatched: 14. Germline assignment: CDR1 SGDLS and CDR2 YYNGEE. The CDR3 protein is CASSPVNRQGRGYTF. The CDR3 bases are TGTGCCAGCAGCCCGGTTAATCGACAGGGAAGGGGCTACACCTTC.

V is TRBV7-9 and J is TRBJ2-3; 7 bases are a match to TRBD1. The germline V gene encodes CDR1 SEHNR and CDR2 FQNEAQ (reference sequence). The CDR3 consists of 15 residues. Trimming removed 4 bases from V and 0 bases from J; junction bases left unmatched: 4. The CDR3 bases are TGTGCCAGCAGCTCCTTGACAGGGAGCACAGATACGCAGTATTTT. Translation: CASSSLTGSTDTQYF. Drawing the rest from reference TRBV7-9 and TRBJ2-3, the complete variable domain is DTGVSQNPRHKITKRGQNVTFRCDPISEHNRLYWYRQTLGQGPEFLTYFQNEAQLEKSRLLSDRFSAERPKGSFSTLEIQRTEQGDSAMYLCASSSLTGSTDTQYFGPGTRLTVL.

The chain is built from TRBV21-1 and TRBJ2-1; TRBD2, the D gene given by the table, was not confirmed from the DNA. TRBV21-1 is classified as a pseudogene. CDR3 length: 16 amino acids. CDR3 DNA sequence: TGTGCCAGCAGCTCACGGACTAGACGCTCCTACAATGAGCAGTTCTTC. Its translation is CASSSRTRRSYNEQFF.

The chain has TRBV27 and TRBJ1-1, with unresolved D. The germline V gene has CDR1 MNHEY and CDR2 SMNVEV (reference sequence). Trimming cost V 3 bases and J 7 bases, with 15 bases left between them. The CDR3 consists of 14 residues. CDR3 sequence: CASSFSAGVGEAFF. CDR3 coding DNA: TGTGCCAGCAGTTTTTCAGCCGGAGTAGGTGAAGCTTTCTTT.

J is TRBJ1-5 and V is TRBV19, with a possible D match to TRBD1 (5 bases). The V end lost 10 bases, the J end lost 3 bases, and 19 bases lay between the germline ends. This CDR3 has 15 residues. Germline-derived CDR1 and CDR2 are LNHDA and SQIVND (reference sequence). CDR3 in amino acids: CATHMRGDYNQPQHF. The CDR3 DNA follows: TGTGCCACCCATATGCGGGGCGACTACAATCAGCCCCAGCATTTT.

As regards this clone: This sample includes further DNA sequences coding for the same CDR3. This chain connects TRBV6-1 to TRBJ1-2; 7 bases align to TRBD1. The CDR3 length is 15 residues. V was pared by 1 base and J by 5 bases, with 7 bases of the junction left unmatched. Germline values: CDR1 MNHNS, CDR2 SASEGT. CDR3 nucleotide sequence: TGTGCCAGCAGTGAAGTACCGGGACAGAATTATGGCTACACCTTC. The encoded protein is CASSEVPGQNYGYTF.